One sample yielded the 14 T cell receptor beta chains listed below, sequenced in a study of T cell responses to AZD1222 COVID-19 vaccine. The table came from immunoSEQ multiplex PCR; TCRdb's copy has only in-frame clones and leaves some out. This table holds under 50,000 clones, around three quarters found once. Source: peripheral blood, taken 28 days after the second dose of the MenACWY control vaccine. Receptors were obtained from an adult who received the MenACWY meningococcal vaccine as a control.

The chain recombines TRBV5-4 with TRBJ2-1, with 13 bases fitting TRBD2. V lost 1 base, J lost 10 bases, and 11 bases stayed unmatched. The CDR3 runs 17 residues. Germline-derived CDR1 and CDR2 are SGHNT and YYREEE (reference sequence). The DNA of the CDR3 is TGTGCCAGCAGCTTGCCCGGGGGACTAGCGGGAATGGGGGAGCAGTTCTTC. Encoded protein: CASSLPGGLAGMGEQFF.

This clone appeared once. The chain is built from TRBV18 and TRBJ1-5; D gene uncertain. Germline CDR1 and CDR2: KGHSH and LQKENI. The CDR3 covers 15 residues. Trimming took off 1 base at V and 4 bases at J, with 11 bases between the two ends. The DNA of the CDR3 is TGTGCCAGCTCACCACAACATGGGGATAATCAGCCCCAGCATTTT. Amino acid sequence: CASSPQHGDNQPQHF.

DNA of the CDR3: TGCAGCGTCCTAGGGACGGCCTTTTATGGCTACACCTTC. It yields the protein CSVLGTAFYGYTF. This chain joins TRBV29-1 and TRBJ1-2; D is perhaps TRBD1 (5 bases). Trimming took 6 bases from V and 5 from J, leaving 16 bases between them. From germline, CDR1 is SQVTM and CDR2 ANQGSEA. The CDR3 contains 13 residues.

J is TRBJ2-5 and V is TRBV2, with unresolved D. V was pared by 5 bases and J by 5 bases, with 6 bases between. This CDR3 is built from 11 residues. Germline CDR1 SNHLY, CDR2 FYNNEI. CDR3 coding DNA: TGTGCCAGCAGTCAGAGGGAGACCCAGTACTTC. This sequence encodes CASSQRETQYF. Supplemented by reference TRBV2 and TRBJ2-5, the full variable domain reads EPEVTQTPSHQVTQMGQEVILRCVPISNHLYFYWYRQILGQKVEFLVSFYNNEISEKSEIFDDQFSVERPDGSNFTLKIRSTKLEDSAMYFCASSQRETQYFGPGTRLLVL.

V usage is TRBV6-1 and J usage is TRBJ2-7, with D tentatively TRBD2 (5 bases). Trimming took 3 bases from V and 2 from J, leaving 23 bases between them. Germline CDR1 is MNHNS and CDR2 is SASEGT. The CDR3 length is 18 residues. The CDR3 bases are TGTGCCAGCAGTGAGGGAAGACGGCGGGTCCGCCCACCCTACGAGCAGTACTTC. Translation gives CASSEGRRRVRPPYEQYF.

The V gene is TRBV7-9, the J gene TRBJ2-3; perhaps TRBD2 as D (6 bases). Germline lookup yields CDR1 SEHNR and CDR2 FQNEAQ (reference sequence). Trimming removed 5 bases from V and 2 bases from J, with 14 bases in between. CDR3 length: 15 residues. The CDR3 reads CASSRGDGFTDTQYF. CDR3 nucleotides: TGTGCCAGCAGCCGCGGGGACGGCTTCACAGATACGCAGTATTTT.

The chain uses TRBV6-5 and TRBJ1-1, with a possible D match to TRBD1 (6 bases). The germline V gene has CDR1 MNHEY and CDR2 SVGAGI. The length of the CDR3 is 13 residues. The V and J ends lost 7 bases and 0 bases respectively, with 9 bases between them. CDR3 DNA sequence: TGTGCCAGCACGGGGGACATGAACACTGAAGCTTTCTTT. Translated: CASTGDMNTEAFF.

The V and J genes are TRBV19 and TRBJ1-6; TRBD1 is a possible D gene (5 bases). Germline CDR1 is LNHDA and CDR2 is SQIVND (reference sequence). The V and J ends lost 6 bases and 10 bases respectively, with 16 bases between them. The CDR3 is made up of 14 amino acids. CDR3 loop: CASRGGEGGSPLHF. CDR3 sequence (DNA): TGTGCCAGTAGGGGGGGTGAAGGAGGGTCACCCCTCCACTTT.

The rearrangement uses TRBV10-1 and TRBJ2-2; no clear D gene. The CDR3 has 13 amino acids. The germline V and J ends were trimmed by 4 bases and 4 bases, with 7 bases remaining between them. Germline V CDR1 and CDR2: WNHNN, SYGVQD (reference sequence). The CDR3: CASSGDTTGELFF. The CDR3 nucleotides are TGCGCCAGCAGTGGAGACACCACCGGGGAGCTGTTTTTT.

The V and J genes are TRBV7-2 and TRBJ2-1; D is uncertain. The CDR3 runs 14 residues. Trimming left V 7 bases short and J 7 bases short, with 17 bases between. The germline CDR1 and CDR2 sequences are SGHTA and FQGNSA. The CDR3 loop is CASTLTKSGNEQFF. DNA for the CDR3: TGTGCCAGCACCCTGACCAAAAGTGGGAATGAGCAGTTCTTC.

The chain employs TRBV7-8 and TRBJ1-5; D remains unclear. CDR1 SGHVS and CDR2 FQNEAQ come from the germline V gene. CDR3 size: 15 residues. The V end was cut by 0 bases, the J end by 2 bases, with 8 bases between. This CDR3 reads CASSLASWGNQPQHF. DNA of the CDR3: TGTGCCAGCAGCTTAGCCTCCTGGGGCAATCAGCCCCAGCATTTT. Drawing the rest from reference TRBV7-8 and TRBJ1-5, the complete variable domain is GAGVSQSPRYKVAKRGQDVALRCDPISGHVSLFWYQQALGQGPEFLTYFQNEAQLDKSGLPSDRFFAERPEGSVSTLKIQRTQQEDSAVYLCASSLASWGNQPQHFGDGTRLSIL.

The chain has TRBV3-1 (or the pseudogene TRBV3-2) and TRBJ2-1; maybe TRBD1 (5 bases). Deletions cut 0 bases from V and 12 bases from J, with 12 bases between. The CDR3 contains 13 residues. The germline V gene encodes CDR1 LGHDT and CDR2 YNNKEL (reference sequence). The CDR3 coding sequence is TGTGCCAGCAGCCAAGACCAGGGTAAGGGGCAGTTCTTC. This sequence encodes CASSQDQGKGQFF.

V usage is TRBV5-1 and J usage is TRBJ2-1; TRBD2 matches at 13 bases. The germline V gene has CDR1 SGHRS and CDR2 YFSETQ. Losses at the gene ends were 4 bases for V and 0 bases for J; bases not matched to a gene: 4. The CDR3 length is 17 residues. This CDR3 reads CASSRGLAGDSYNEQFF. The CDR3 DNA reads TGCGCCAGCAGCCGTGGACTAGCGGGGGACTCCTACAATGAGCAGTTCTTC.

This chain connects TRBV9 to TRBJ2-7, with TRBD2 as a possible D gene (6 bases). Germline assignment: CDR1 SGDLS and CDR2 YYNGEE. Trimming took 0 bases from V and 5 from J, leaving 12 bases between them. The CDR3 runs to 14 residues. The CDR3 loop reads CASSVALTGDEQYF. CDR3 DNA: TGTGCCAGCAGCGTAGCTTTGACGGGGGACGAGCAGTACTTC.